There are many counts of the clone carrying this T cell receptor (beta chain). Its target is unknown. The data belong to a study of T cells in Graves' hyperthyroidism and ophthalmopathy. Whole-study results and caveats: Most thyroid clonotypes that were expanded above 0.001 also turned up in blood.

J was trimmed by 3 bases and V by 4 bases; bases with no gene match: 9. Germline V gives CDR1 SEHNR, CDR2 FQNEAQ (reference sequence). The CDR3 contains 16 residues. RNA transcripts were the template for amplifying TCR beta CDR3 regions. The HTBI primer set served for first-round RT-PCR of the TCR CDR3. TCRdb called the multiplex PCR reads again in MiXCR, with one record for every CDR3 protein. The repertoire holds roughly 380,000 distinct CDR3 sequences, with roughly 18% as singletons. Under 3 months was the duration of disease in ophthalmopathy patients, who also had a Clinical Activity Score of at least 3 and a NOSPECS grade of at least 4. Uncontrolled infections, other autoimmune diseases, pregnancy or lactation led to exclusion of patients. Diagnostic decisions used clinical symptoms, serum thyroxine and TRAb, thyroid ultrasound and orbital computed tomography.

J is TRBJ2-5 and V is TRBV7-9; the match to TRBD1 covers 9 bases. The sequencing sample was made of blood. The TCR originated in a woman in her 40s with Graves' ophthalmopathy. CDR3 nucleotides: TGTGCCAGCAGCTCCAACAGGGGGCGTTCGAAAGAGACCCAGTACTTC. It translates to CASSSNRGRSKETQYF.